Each of the 21 T cell receptor beta chains below was sequenced from the same sample in a study of T cell repertoires in cytomegalovirus infection (dated by TCRdb to between 2019 and 2020). TCRdb lists the instrument as Illumina HiSeq 1500. The public reads were reprocessed in TCRdb via fastp at Q25 and MiXCR, keeping in-frame beta chains. Each entry merges the rows of one CDR3 protein and shows their most common DNA and genes. Present in this sample are roughly 150,000 distinct CDR3 sequences, 20% to 30% of which were seen just once. Approximately 11% of the sample belongs to the ten largest clones. The specimen was PBMCs. The receptors shown here come from a human donor in good health (CMV status not recorded). Some clones in this sample may be carry-over from other donors' samples.

This chain links TRBV19 with TRBJ2-5, with D uncertain. V lost 3 bases and J 1 base, leaving 6 bases between the germline ends. The CDR3 spans 13 residues. The V gene's germline CDR1 is LNHDA and CDR2 SQIVND (reference sequence). CDR3 coding DNA: TGTGCCAGTAGTATCTTGGGCCAAGAGACCCAGTACTTC. It codes for CASSILGQETQYF.

The V gene is TRBV6-2 or TRBV6-3, the J gene TRBJ2-3; possible D gene TRBD1, 6 bases. Germline-derived CDR1 and CDR2 are MNHEY and SVGEGT. The ends were cut back, 2 bases at V and 5 bases at J, with 14 bases in the middle. CDR3 length: 15 amino acids. CDR3 loop: CASSYLSTGQDTQYF. CDR3 coding DNA: TGTGCCAGCAGTTACCTCTCCACAGGGCAAGATACGCAGTATTTT.

V is TRBV19 and J is TRBJ1-2; D may be TRBD1 (6 bases). CDR1 LNHDA and CDR2 SQIVND come from the germline V gene (reference sequence). The CDR3 runs to 16 residues. The V gene lost 3 bases and the J gene lost 2 bases, with 16 bases spanning the gap. This chain's CDR3 is CASSITTGIGNYGYTF. CDR3 DNA sequence: TGTGCCAGTAGTATTACCACAGGGATCGGCAACTATGGCTACACCTTC.

This clonotype was seen ten or more times. The CDR3 nucleotides are TGTGCCAGCAGCGGAGAGGGACTAGCGGGAGGCGGCGAGCAGTACTTC. Its translation is CASSGEGLAGGGEQYF. V gene TRBV7-8 combines with J gene TRBJ2-7, with 15 positions matching TRBD2. V was pared by 5 bases and J by 6 bases, with 8 bases of the junction left unmatched. Germline V CDR1 and CDR2: SGHVS, FQNEAQ. The CDR3 covers 16 residues. The whole variable domain, filled in from reference TRBV7-8 and TRBJ2-7, reads GAGVSQSPRYKVAKRGQDVALRCDPISGHVSLFWYQQALGQGPEFLTYFQNEAQLDKSGLPSDRFFAERPEGSVSTLKIQRTQQEDSAVYLCASSGEGLAGGGEQYFGPGTRLTVT.

V and J are TRBV20-1 and TRBJ2-5; TRBD2 agrees at 8 bases. The length of the CDR3 is 16 residues. Germline-derived CDR1 and CDR2 are DFQATT and SNEGSKA (reference sequence). Trimming removed 2 bases from V and 3 bases from J; junction bases left unmatched: 11. CDR3 loop: CSARWGLTSEKETQYF. The DNA for the CDR3 is TGCAGTGCTAGATGGGGCCTGACTAGCGAAAAAGAGACCCAGTACTTC.

As to this clonotype: Since a much larger clone is just one base distant, this may be a read error. The rearrangement uses TRBV7-2 and TRBJ2-7; 10 bases line up with TRBD1. The CDR3 loop spans 15 amino acids. The trim removed 8 bases at V and 7 bases at J, leaving 14 bases unmatched. The germline V gene encodes CDR1 SGHTA and CDR2 FQGNSA. CDR3 in amino acids: CASANPGQDRGEQYF. DNA of the CDR3: TGTGCCAGCGCTAACCCAGGACAGGACAGGGGGGAGCAGTACTTC.

This clonotype was recorded many times. The rearrangement joins TRBV12-3 or TRBV12-4 to TRBJ2-3, with TRBD2 matching over 14 bases. CDR3 size: 15 residues. V shed 6 bases and J 1 base; nucleotides not matched to a gene: 0. In DNA, the CDR3 is TGTGCCAGCAGGGGACTAGCGGGAGGCACAGATACGCAGTATTTT. Amino acid sequence: CASRGLAGGTDTQYF.

This clonotype came up many times. J is TRBJ2-7 and V is TRBV7-2; D is ambiguous. V was clipped by 3 bases and J by 2 bases, with 11 bases between them. CDR1 and CDR2 (germline): SGHTA, FQGNSA. CDR3 size: 14 residues. The CDR3 coding sequence is TGTGCCAGCAGCTTTTCGCCAGAAGCCTACGAGCAGTACTTC. Translation: CASSFSPEAYEQYF.

This clonotype was found many times. The V and J genes are TRBV12-3 or TRBV12-4 and TRBJ1-5; no reliable D call. V was clipped by 2 bases and J by 2 bases, with 10 bases between them. This CDR3 has 15 residues. DNA for the CDR3: TGTGCCAGCAGTTTAAATCTCGGGGGCAATCAGCCCCAGCATTTT. It encodes CASSLNLGGNQPQHF.

This clonotype was seen ten or more times. The CDR3 sequence is CASSRDSVYEQYF. Written as DNA, the CDR3 is TGTGCCAGCAGCCGGGACAGCGTCTACGAGCAGTACTTC. The chain carries TRBV14 and TRBJ2-7; 7 nucleotides agree with TRBD1. The germline CDR1 and CDR2 sequences are SGHDN and FVKESK. CDR3 length: 13 residues. V shed 4 bases, J shed 3 bases, and the junction held 3 bases outside the gene matches.

This sequence joins TRBV13 and TRBJ1-2; 12 positions agree with TRBD1. The CDR3 runs 17 residues. V gave up 5 bases and J gave up 0 bases; unmatched junction bases: 7. The V gene's germline CDR1 is PRHDT and CDR2 FYEKMQ (reference sequence). The DNA for the CDR3 is TGTGCCAGCAGCGCCGGGACAGGGGGCCCCGCTAACTATGGCTACACCTTC. Its protein is CASSAGTGGPANYGYTF.

The sample holds a few counts of this clonotype. The chain is built from TRBV28 and TRBJ2-7; D may be TRBD1 (5 bases). Germline CDR1 and CDR2: MDHEN and SYDVKM. The CDR3 has 15 amino acids. The V end lost 2 bases, the J end lost 5 bases, and 16 bases lay between the germline ends. Here the CDR3 reads CASSLEAGFFHEQYF. The CDR3 DNA sequence: TGTGCCAGCAGTTTAGAGGCAGGGTTTTTCCACGAGCAGTACTTC.

This chain uses TRBV6-5 with TRBJ2-1; 9 bases are a match to TRBD1. CDR3 size: 16 residues. The germline CDR1 and CDR2 sequences are MNHEY and SVGAGI. Unmatched junction bases numbered 5, after V lost 5 bases and J lost 0 bases. In nucleotides, the CDR3 is TGTGCCAGCAGTGCGGTGACAGGGGGCTCCTACAATGAGCAGTTCTTC. Translating gives CASSAVTGGSYNEQFF.

V is TRBV7-8 and J is TRBJ1-1; no reliable D call. This CDR3 is built from 15 residues. Trimming shortened V by 0 bases and J by 3 bases, and 11 bases separated the two germline ends. The germline V gene encodes CDR1 SGHVS and CDR2 FQNEAQ. This chain's CDR3 is CASSLALWEDTEAFF. CDR3 sequence (DNA): TGTGCCAGCAGCTTAGCCCTATGGGAGGACACTGAAGCTTTCTTT.

V usage is TRBV3-1 and J usage is TRBJ1-5, with a possible D match to TRBD1 (5 bases). Germline loops: CDR1 LGHDT, CDR2 YNNKEL (reference sequence). The CDR3 runs 14 residues. V lost 1 base and J lost 6, with 10 bases in between. For the CDR3, the DNA is TGTGCCAGCAGCCAAGCAGGGCCGGGTCAGCCCCAGCATTTT. This translates into CASSQAGPGQPQHF.

This clonotype was observed many times. The V and J genes are TRBV7-2 and TRBJ2-3, with 13 bases that match TRBD2. This CDR3 comprises 16 residues. Trimming at V came to 1 base and at J to 7 bases, leaving 5 bases not matched to a gene. Germline lookup yields CDR1 SGHTA and CDR2 FQGNSA. This chain's CDR3 is CASSLELAGGINTQYF. CDR3 coding DNA: TGTGCCAGCAGCTTAGAACTAGCGGGAGGGATAAATACGCAGTATTTT.

In this sample, this clonotype turned up a few times. V gene TRBV29-1 combines with J gene TRBJ2-4; D not resolved. V gave up 3 bases and J gave up 7 bases, with 4 bases separating them. This CDR3 spans 10 amino acids. CDR1 is SQVTM and CDR2 is ANQGSEA in the germline V gene. CDR3 sequence (DNA): TGCAGCGTTGAGGAGAACATTCAGTACTTC. Its protein product is CSVEENIQYF.

V is TRBV2 and J is TRBJ1-6; D remains unclear. CDR3 length equals 15 residues. Between the trimmed V and J ends, which lost 4 bases and 0 bases, there was a span of 7 bases. The germline gives CDR1 SNHLY, CDR2 FYNNEI. CDR3 nucleotide sequence: TGTGCCAGCAGTGGCGGGGACTCCTATAATTCACCCCTCCACTTT. Translation: CASSGGDSYNSPLHF.

The chain has TRBV6-2 or TRBV6-3 and TRBJ2-1; the match to TRBD2 covers 14 bases. V gave up 0 bases and J gave up 8 bases; unmatched junction bases: 3. The CDR3 totals 16 residues. From germline, CDR1 is MNHEY and CDR2 SVGEGT. The CDR3 region is CASSYSGTSGRYEQFF. In DNA, the CDR3 is TGTGCCAGCAGTTACTCCGGGACTAGCGGGAGATATGAGCAGTTCTTC.

This clonotype was seen only a few times. This chain links TRBV19 with TRBJ2-7; 10 positions match TRBD1. CDR3 length equals 15 residues. Trimming at V came to 6 bases and at J to 0 bases, leaving 5 bases not matched to a gene. Germline assignment: CDR1 LNHDA and CDR2 SQIVND (reference sequence). The CDR3 protein is CASRAGTGASYEQYF. Here the CDR3 DNA reads TGTGCCAGTAGAGCCGGGACAGGGGCCTCCTACGAGCAGTACTTC.

This clonotype was recorded at least ten times. The chain joins TRBV7-2 to TRBJ1-5; D remains ambiguous. The germline V and J ends were trimmed by 5 bases and 3 bases, with 11 bases remaining between them. Germline CDR1 is SGHTA and CDR2 is FQGNSA. The CDR3 is 14 amino acids. CDR3 nucleotide sequence: TGTGCCAGCAGCCTTTCCCGGGACAATCAGCCCCAGCATTTT. Translated: CASSLSRDNQPQHF.